This T cell receptor (beta chain) was found in a study of shared clonotypes between healthy human individuals. Study conclusions and caveats: Larger richness was generally estimated for naive than memory subsets.

Germline CDR1 MGHRA, CDR2 YSYEKL. The CDR3 runs 14 residues. V lost 1 base to trimming and J lost 3 bases, with 9 bases between them. Note on this clone: Antigen specificity is unknown.

The study drew its donors from healthy HIV-negative adults without recent acute infections or vaccinations. Study processing details: Owing to the provision of junction-only sequences devoid of quality scores by immunoSEQ, filtering differed. Produced via immunoSEQ multiplex PCR; TCRdb's table is partial and in-frame only. V, J and clone size derive from that table, while D and trimming were established from the DNA sequence. The data hold approximately 640,000 clones, with roughly 87% observed a single time. V is TRBV4-1 and J is TRBJ1-1; D gene unclear. The sequence derives from a man aged 18 to 30 in good health. Some clones in this sample may be carry-over from other donors' samples. The sequenced sample consisted of memory CD8+ T cells from PBMCs. Subset meaning: CD45RO+ cells pooled with CCR7-negative TemRA cells. CDR3 sequence (DNA): TGCGCCAGCAGCCAAGCTGTTGGGTACACTGAAGCTTTCTTT. Translating gives CASSQAVGYTEAFF.